Below, 23 T cell receptor beta chains from the same sample are listed, as sequenced in a study of blood T cell repertoires in COVID-19. TCRdb's copy holds only in-frame clones and misses some; the assay was immunoSEQ multiplex PCR. The sample includes around 290,000 clones, about nine tenths of them seen just once. The specimen sequenced was PBMCs or T cells enriched from blood (not recorded which). The source is a woman between 18 and 30 years old who had recovered from COVID-19.

V is TRBV28 and J is TRBJ1-2; TRBD1 matches 8 bases. The CDR3 runs to 13 residues. The germline V gene encodes CDR1 MDHEN and CDR2 SYDVKM. With V trimmed by 6 bases and J by 10 bases, 10 bases remained unmatched. The CDR3 DNA follows: TGTGCCAGCAGGTACGGACAGGGAAGTAACTACACCTTC. Its translation: CASRYGQGSNYTF.

The V gene is TRBV30, the J gene TRBJ2-6; no firm D call. The CDR3 extends over 13 amino acids. CDR1 GTSNPN and CDR2 SVGIG come from the germline V gene (reference sequence). Here the CDR3 reads CAQQTSGANVLTF. CDR3 bases: TGTGCGCAACAGACCTCTGGGGCCAACGTCCTGACTTTC.

V is TRBV5-1 and J is TRBJ1-3, with D perhaps TRBD1 (5 bases). Between the trimmed V and J ends, which lost 0 bases and 0 bases, there was a span of 13 bases. Germline CDR1 reads SGHRS; CDR2 reads YFSETQ. The CDR3 extends over 17 amino acids. The CDR3 is CASSLAGGSSSGNTIYF. The CDR3 region has the DNA TGCGCCAGCAGCTTGGCCGGGGGGTCTAGCTCTGGAAACACCATATATTTT.

The chain combines TRBV25-1 with TRBJ2-1, with 13 bases that match TRBD2. Germline V CDR1 and CDR2: MGHDK, SYGVNS. The trim removed 4 bases at V and 0 bases at J, leaving 6 bases unmatched. CDR3 length: 18 residues. The DNA for the CDR3 is TGTGCCAGCAGTGGGACTAGCGGGAGCCTCAGCTCCTACAATGAGCAGTTCTTC. Protein sequence: CASSGTSGSLSSYNEQFF.

The chain employs TRBV11-2 and TRBJ1-2; D remains ambiguous. Germline CDR1 and CDR2: SGHAT and FQNNGV. V shed 5 bases and J shed 4 bases, with 23 bases lying between them. The CDR3 loop spans 17 amino acids. The CDR3 loop is CASSRFAGGISSYGYTF. In nucleotides, the CDR3 is TGTGCCAGCAGCCGATTCGCGGGTGGGATTTCTTCCTATGGCTACACCTTC.

This chain joins TRBV7-2 and TRBJ2-5; 8 positions agree with TRBD2. The J segment lost 9 bases and the V segment lost 5 bases, leaving 17 bases of the junction unmatched. CDR3 size: 16 residues. Germline V lookup: CDR1 SGHTA, CDR2 FQGNSA. CDR3 protein: CASSPPRGGRSLSQYF. DNA of the CDR3: TGTGCCAGCAGCCCCCCACGGGGGGGCCGGAGCCTATCCCAGTACTTC.

V and J are TRBV19 and TRBJ2-7, with 8 bases matching TRBD1. V lost 5 bases to trimming and J lost 2 bases; unmatched junction nucleotides: 8. The CDR3 consists of 15 residues. CDR1 LNHDA and CDR2 SQIVND come from the germline V gene (reference sequence). The CDR3 sequence: CASSQDRASAYEQYF. CDR3 DNA sequence: TGTGCCAGTAGTCAGGACAGGGCCAGTGCCTACGAGCAGTACTTC.

CDR3: CASSLRTDGELFF. Here the CDR3 DNA reads TGTGCCAGCAGCTTGCGGACAGACGGGGAGCTGTTTTTT. The chain recombines TRBV5-5 with TRBJ2-2; D perhaps matches TRBD1 (6 bases). This CDR3 region has 13 residues. With 1 base removed from V and 7 bases from J, the gap between germline ends came to 8 bases. The germline CDR1 and CDR2 sequences are SGHKS and YYEKEE (reference sequence). The entire variable domain, with the rest obtained from reference TRBV5-5 and TRBJ2-2, is as follows: DAGVTQSPTHLIKTRGQQVTLRCSPISGHKSVSWYQQVLGQGPQFIFQYYEKEERGRGNFPDRFSARQFPNYSSELNVNALLLGDSALYLCASSLRTDGELFFGEGSRLTVL.

The rearrangement joins TRBV3-1 (or the pseudogene TRBV3-2) to TRBJ2-3; the D is unclear. Germline V gene data show CDR1 as LGHDT and CDR2 as YNNKEL (reference sequence). The CDR3 contains 16 residues. Deletions cut 3 bases from V and 2 bases from J, with 15 bases between. The CDR3 is CASSHLSDTNTDTQYF. The DNA of the CDR3 is TGTGCCAGCAGCCACCTGTCAGATACGAACACAGATACGCAGTATTTT.

This chain uses TRBV7-3 with TRBJ2-5; 8 bases are a match to TRBD2. The germline CDR1 and CDR2 sequences are SGHTA and FQGTGA. V lost 3 bases and J lost 4; bases outside the gene matches: 10. CDR3 length: 16 amino acids. The CDR3 region has the DNA TGTGCCAGCAGCTTTTCCGGGAGGGAGCATCGAGAGACCCAGTACTTC. Translation gives CASSFSGREHRETQYF.

V gene TRBV30 combines with J gene TRBJ2-2; D gene uncertain. CDR1 is GTSNPN, CDR2 SVGIG, per germline (reference sequence). The CDR3 is made up of 14 amino acids. The V gene lost 4 bases and the J gene lost 0 bases, with 9 bases spanning the gap. The CDR3 nucleotides read TGTGCCTGGAAAATCGGAGCGAACACCGGGGAGCTGTTTTTT. This gives the protein CAWKIGANTGELFF.

This rearrangement joins TRBV25-1 to TRBJ1-3, with a possible D match to TRBD1 (5 bases). Germline CDR1 and CDR2: MGHDK and SYGVNS. V lost 1 base, J lost 0 bases, and 7 bases lay in between. CDR3 length: 15 amino acids. The CDR3, as DNA: TGTGCCAGCAGTGAATGGGGGGGCTCTGGAAACACCATATATTTT. Its translation: CASSEWGGSGNTIYF.

The genes are TRBV5-1 and TRBJ2-3; 9 positions agree with TRBD2. The CDR3 runs 18 residues. J gave up 0 bases and V 0 bases, and 8 bases lay outside the gene matches. In germline, CDR1 is SGHRS, CDR2 YFSETQ. The CDR3 here is CASSLGLAGPMSTDTQYF. The CDR3, as DNA: TGCGCCAGCAGCTTGGGGCTAGCGGGGCCTATGAGCACAGATACGCAGTATTTT.

This sequence joins TRBV10-1 and TRBJ1-5, with a possible D match to TRBD1 (6 bases). The germline CDR1 and CDR2 sequences are WNHNN and SYGVQD (reference sequence). CDR3 length: 14 residues. Trimming cost V 4 bases and J 14 bases, with 21 bases left between them. The DNA of the CDR3 is TGCGCCAGCAGTGGAAACACTTTAGGACAGATCAAGCATTTT. It encodes CASSGNTLGQIKHF.

The chain recombines TRBV9 with TRBJ1-5; D gene unclear. The CDR3 is 15 amino acids. The V end lost 4 bases, the J end lost 11 bases, and 22 bases lay between the germline ends. CDR1 is SGDLS, CDR2 YYNGEE, per germline. CDR3 sequence reads: CASSTRHGVVSAQHF. The CDR3 coding sequence is TGTGCCAGCAGCACGAGACACGGGGTGGTGTCGGCCCAGCATTTT.

V gene TRBV7-2 combines with J gene TRBJ1-3; 7 bases map to TRBD1. CDR3 length equals 14 residues. J lost 4 bases, V lost 5 bases, and 5 bases had no gene match. Germline V lookup: CDR1 SGHTA, CDR2 FQGNSA. CDR3 sequence (DNA): TGTGCCAGCAGCCTCACAGGGGAGGGAAACACCATATATTTT. It encodes CASSLTGEGNTIYF.

This rearrangement joins TRBV4-1 to TRBJ1-5, with 10 bases lining up with TRBD1. Germline-derived CDR1 and CDR2 are MGHRA and YSYEKL. This CDR3 region has 15 residues. With 4 bases clipped from V and 3 bases from J, the junction kept 3 bases outside the gene matches. The CDR3 nucleotides are TGCGCCAGCAGCCTAGGGACAGGGGTCAATCAGCCCCAGCATTTT. Protein product: CASSLGTGVNQPQHF.

The chain employs TRBV19 and TRBJ2-5, with 13 nucleotides matching TRBD2. The trim removed 1 base at V and 6 bases at J, leaving 5 bases unmatched. CDR3 size: 16 residues. Germline assignment: CDR1 LNHDA and CDR2 SQIVND (reference sequence). The CDR3 region has the DNA TGTGCCAGTAGTATAGGGACTAGCGGGAGTTCGAAGACCCAGTACTTC. It yields the protein CASSIGTSGSSKTQYF.

The chain employs TRBV12-3 or TRBV12-4 and TRBJ2-2, with TRBD1 as a possible D gene (5 bases). The CDR3 extends over 13 amino acids. The V end was cut by 3 bases, the J end by 6 bases, with 8 bases between. The DNA for the CDR3 is TGTGCCAGCAGTTTCAGGGTCGCCGGGGAGCTGTTTTTT. As protein: CASSFRVAGELFF.

The CDR3 is CASSLRGPRQFALTNEKLFF. DNA of the CDR3: TGTGCCAGCAGTTTACGCGGTCCGAGACAGTTCGCACTAACTAATGAAAAACTGTTTTTT. The chain carries TRBV27 and TRBJ1-4; D is possibly TRBD1 (5 bases). Trimming stripped 2 bases from V and 1 base from J, with 23 bases between. Germline V gene data show CDR1 as MNHEY and CDR2 as SMNVEV (reference sequence). The length of the CDR3 is 20 residues.

V and J are TRBV28 and TRBJ1-2, with a tentative D call TRBD1 (5 bases). The CDR3 extends over 17 amino acids. The V and J ends lost 5 bases and 1 base respectively, with 20 bases between them. Germline V gene data show CDR1 as MDHEN and CDR2 as SYDVKM. CDR3 nucleotide sequence: TGTGCCAGCAGTGCATACGGCCGGGGGGAGGTTAACTATGGCTACACCTTC. Translating it yields CASSAYGRGEVNYGYTF.

V usage is TRBV7-9 and J usage is TRBJ2-1; TRBD2 is a possible D gene (6 bases). Germline V gene sequence: CDR1 SEHNR, CDR2 FQNEAQ (reference sequence). The CDR3 is 13 amino acids. The V gene lost 3 bases and the J gene lost 4 bases, with 7 bases spanning the gap. The DNA for the CDR3 is TGTGCCAGCAGCTTCGGGGGATACAATGAGCAGTTCTTC. It is translated as CASSFGGYNEQFF.

A single count supports this clone. The chain employs TRBV11-2 and TRBJ1-1; no clear D. The CDR3 has 13 residues. CDR1 SGHAT and CDR2 FQNNGV come from the germline V gene. V was shortened by 1 base and J by 1 base, with 4 bases between the two germline ends. CDR3 residues: CASSLGGNTEAFF. CDR3 nucleotide sequence: TGTGCCAGCAGCTTAGGAGGGAACACTGAAGCTTTCTTT. Looking up the rest from reference TRBV11-2 and TRBJ1-1 gives the full variable domain: EAGVAQSPRYKIIEKRQSVAFWCNPISGHATLYWYQQILGQGPKLLIQFQNNGVVDDSQLPKDRFSAERLKGVDSTLKIQPAKLEDSAVYLCASSLGGNTEAFFGQGTRLTVV.